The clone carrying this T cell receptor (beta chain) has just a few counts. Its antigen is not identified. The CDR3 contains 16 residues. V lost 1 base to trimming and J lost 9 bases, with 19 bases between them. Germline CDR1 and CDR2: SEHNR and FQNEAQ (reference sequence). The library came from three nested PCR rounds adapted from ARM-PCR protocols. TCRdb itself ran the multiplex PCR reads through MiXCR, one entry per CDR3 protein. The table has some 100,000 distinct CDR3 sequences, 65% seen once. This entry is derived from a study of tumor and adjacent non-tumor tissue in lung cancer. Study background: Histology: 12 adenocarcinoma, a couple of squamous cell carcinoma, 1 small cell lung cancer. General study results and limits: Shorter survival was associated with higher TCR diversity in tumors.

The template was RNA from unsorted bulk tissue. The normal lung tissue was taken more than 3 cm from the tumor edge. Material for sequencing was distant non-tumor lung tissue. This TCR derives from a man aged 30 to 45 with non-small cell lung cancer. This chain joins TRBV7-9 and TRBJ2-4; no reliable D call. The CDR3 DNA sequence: TGTGCCAGCAGCTTAGTAGGCTCAGTGGTTGGCGGCATTCAGTACTTC. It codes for CASSLVGSVVGGIQYF.